The clone carrying this TCR beta chain appeared a few times. What it binds is unknown. The data originate from a study of T cell repertoires in cytomegalovirus infection. Overall study context: Indicated by public TCR beta signatures were CMV infection and matching HLA type. Broader study findings: Identification of carriers of CMV plus the relevant HLA was performed using cumulative public TCR beta family frequency. In two of eight donors, the top clonotype was HLA-C-restricted CMV-specific.

This CDR3 is 13 amino acids long. CDR1 is MDHEN and CDR2 is SYDVKM in the germline V gene. The germline V and J ends were trimmed by 2 bases and 7 bases, with 9 bases remaining between them. TCRdb reanalysed the reads using MiXCR and keeps one entry per CDR3 protein. The repertoire has about 250,000 distinct CDR3 sequences, about 12% of them found once; the top ten carry 1.6%. V gene TRBV28 combines with J gene TRBJ1-5; perhaps TRBD1 as D (5 bases). This clonotype was obtained from a human donor in good health (CMV status not recorded). Some clones in this sample may be carry-over from other donors' samples. The source material was PBMCs. CDR3 in DNA: TGTGCCAGCAGTTTAGGGGGGGAACAGCCCCAGCATTTT. Translation gives CASSLGGEQPQHF. Using reference TRBV28 and TRBJ1-5 for the parts outside the CDR3, the full variable domain is DVKVTQSSRYLVKRTGEKVFLECVQDMDHENMFWYRQDPGLGLRLIYFSYDVKMKEKGDIPEGYSVSREKKERFSLILESASTNQTSMYLCASSLGGEQPQHFGDGTRLSIL.